These 20 T cell receptor beta chains originate from one sample sequenced in a study of technical replicates of blood from several donors. Measured with immunoSEQ multiplex PCR; TCRdb has only the in-frame clones, and not every one. The data show approximately 80,000 clones, around 91% seen once. The sequenced sample was T cells isolated from PBMCs. The receptors were gathered from a human donor in good health.

This clone occurred a few times. V usage is TRBV27 and J usage is TRBJ1-5, with a possible D match to TRBD1 (5 bases). This CDR3 region has 15 residues. Germline CDR1 MNHEY, CDR2 SMNVEV (reference sequence). Trimming left V 5 bases short and J 4 bases short, with 15 bases between. This chain's CDR3 is CASSDLGRHNQPQHF. The CDR3, as DNA: TGTGCCAGCAGTGACCTGGGGCGGCATAATCAGCCCCAGCATTTT.

The gene calls are TRBV9 and TRBJ2-1; 7 bases agree with TRBD2. The germline CDR1 and CDR2 sequences are SGDLS and YYNGEE. V lost 3 bases, J lost 5 bases, and 14 bases stayed unmatched. The CDR3 totals 17 residues. This chain's CDR3 is CASSGRWGTTQNNEQFF. The CDR3 DNA reads as TGTGCCAGCAGCGGGCGGTGGGGGACTACCCAAAACAATGAGCAGTTCTTC.

This chain uses TRBV5-8 with TRBJ2-5; tentative D call: TRBD1 (6 bases). The V gene's germline CDR1 is SGHTS and CDR2 YDEGEE. The V end was cut by 4 bases, the J end by 1 base, with 11 bases between. The CDR3 has 14 residues. In nucleotides, the CDR3 is TGTGCCAGCAGCACCGGACAGTTCCAAGAGACCCAGTACTTC. The encoded protein is CASSTGQFQETQYF.

This chain joins TRBV12-5 and TRBJ2-1; 7 nucleotides agree with TRBD1. The CDR3 totals 11 residues. CDR1 and CDR2 (germline): LGHNT, FRNRAP. The V segment lost 6 bases and the J segment 15 bases; nucleotides outside the gene matches: 8. The CDR3 coding sequence is TGTGCTAGTGGCTACCGGGACAGAAGGTTCTTC. Translating gives CASGYRDRRFF.

This chain links TRBV5-1 with TRBJ2-5; D perhaps matches TRBD2 (5 bases). CDR3 length: 12 amino acids. The V gene's germline CDR1 is SGHRS and CDR2 YFSETQ. The germline V and J ends were trimmed by 3 bases and 4 bases, with 7 bases remaining between them. The CDR3 spells CASSSGVETQYF. For the CDR3, the DNA is TGCGCCAGCAGCTCCGGGGTAGAGACCCAGTACTTC. The whole variable domain, filled in from reference TRBV5-1 and TRBJ2-5, reads KAGVTQTPRYLIKTRGQQVTLSCSPISGHRSVSWYQQTPGQGLQFLFEYFSETQRNKGNFPGRFSGRQFSNSRSEMNVSTLELGDSALYLCASSSGVETQYFGPGTRLLVL.

J is TRBJ2-7 and V is TRBV5-1; 11 positions agree with TRBD1. V lost 3 bases, J lost 5 bases, and 4 bases stayed unmatched. The CDR3 has 14 amino acids. CDR1 and CDR2 (germline): SGHRS, YFSETQ. CDR3 DNA sequence: TGCGCCAGCAGCTGGGGGACAGGGGGACACGAGCAGTACTTC. It codes for CASSWGTGGHEQYF.

The sample holds a few counts of this clone. The CDR3 DNA follows: TGTGCCAGCAGCCCCTATCCGGGACAGGGCTTGTTAGAGCAGTACTTC. It is translated as CASSPYPGQGLLEQYF. This rearrangement joins TRBV27 to TRBJ2-7; 9 bases map to TRBD1. The CDR3 is made up of 16 amino acids. Germline V gene data show CDR1 as MNHEY and CDR2 as SMNVEV (reference sequence). Germline trimming cut 6 bases from V and 7 bases from J; bases unmatched to any gene: 16.

The V and J genes are TRBV7-3 and TRBJ2-7; 7 bases line up with TRBD1. This CDR3 is 16 amino acids long. The V and J ends lost 1 base and 3 bases, in that order; junction bases with no gene match: 9. Looked up from germline, CDR1 is SGHTA and CDR2 is FQGTGA. The CDR3 nucleotides are TGTGCCAGCAGCTTAAGGGACAGCAGCAAGGGCTACGAGCAGTACTTC. This encodes CASSLRDSSKGYEQYF.

The V call is TRBV11-2, the J call TRBJ2-7; TRBD2 matches at 9 bases. V dropped 2 bases and J dropped 4; count of bases not matched to a gene: 6. The CDR3 is 15 amino acids. Looked up from germline, CDR1 is SGHAT and CDR2 is FQNNGV. This CDR3 reads CASSLLAGEGYEQYF. In nucleotides, the CDR3 is TGTGCCAGCAGCTTATTAGCGGGAGAAGGATACGAGCAGTACTTC. The whole variable domain, filled in from reference TRBV11-2 and TRBJ2-7, reads EAGVAQSPRYKIIEKRQSVAFWCNPISGHATLYWYQQILGQGPKLLIQFQNNGVVDDSQLPKDRFSAERLKGVDSTLKIQPAKLEDSAVYLCASSLLAGEGYEQYFGPGTRLTVT.

The chain links TRBV29-1 to TRBJ2-7; TRBD1 matches 9 bases. The CDR3 spans 12 residues. V lost 5 bases to trimming and J lost 4 bases; unmatched junction nucleotides: 3. CDR1 is SQVTM, CDR2 ANQGSEA, per germline. CDR3 amino acids: CSVLDRGYEQYF. In nucleotides, the CDR3 is TGCAGCGTTCTGGACAGGGGTTACGAGCAGTACTTC.

V gene TRBV7-6 combines with J gene TRBJ1-1; the D is unclear. The CDR3 sequence is 16 residues long. Between the trimmed V and J ends, which lost 4 bases and 5 bases, there was a span of 20 bases. Germline V gene data show CDR1 as SGHVS and CDR2 as FNYEAQ. CDR3 in amino acids: CASSYTEPPIWTEAFF. CDR3 DNA sequence: TGTGCCAGCAGCTATACCGAACCGCCTATCTGGACTGAAGCTTTCTTT.

The chain recombines TRBV15 with TRBJ2-2; 9 positions agree with TRBD2. V lost 4 bases and J lost 6; bases outside the gene matches: 9. Germline CDR1 reads LNHNV; CDR2 reads YYDKDF (reference sequence). The CDR3 runs 16 residues. CDR3 region: CATSILIAGAAGELFF. The DNA of the CDR3 is TGTGCCACCAGCATCCTAATAGCGGGAGCTGCCGGGGAGCTGTTTTTT.

This rearrangement joins TRBV14 to TRBJ1-2; 8 positions match TRBD1. The ends lost 9 bases at V and 6 bases at J; junction bases unmatched: 0. The CDR3 runs to 10 residues. CDR1 is SGHDN and CDR2 is FVKESK in the germline V gene. CDR3 coding DNA: TGTGCCAGGACAGGGGATGGCTACACCTTC. Residues: CARTGDGYTF.

The J gene is TRBJ2-1, the V gene TRBV4-1; weak D call: TRBD2 (6 bases). V was clipped by 1 base and J by 6 bases, with 10 bases between them. The length of the CDR3 is 14 residues. Looked up from germline, CDR1 is MGHRA and CDR2 is YSYEKL. This CDR3 reads CASSQVSEGNEQFF. The CDR3 nucleotides read TGCGCCAGCAGCCAAGTGTCGGAGGGCAATGAGCAGTTCTTC.

The chain carries TRBV7-2 and TRBJ2-1, with D possibly matching TRBD1 (5 bases). This CDR3 contains 12 residues. Trimming removed 5 bases at V and 7 bases at J, with 9 bases between. Per germline, CDR1 SGHTA and CDR2 FQGNSA. CDR3 DNA sequence: TGTGCCAGCAGCCCGCAGGGTAATGAGCAGTTCTTC. Amino acids: CASSPQGNEQFF. Together with reference TRBV7-2 and TRBJ2-1, the CDR3 gives the full variable domain: GAGVSQSPSNKVTEKGKDVELRCDPISGHTALYWYRQSLGQGLEFLIYFQGNSAPDKSGLPSDRFSAERTGGSVSTLTIQRTQQEDSAVYLCASSPQGNEQFFGPGTRLTVL.

The chain links TRBV14 to TRBJ1-1; D not certain. Per germline, CDR1 SGHDN and CDR2 FVKESK. V lost 5 bases, J lost 0 bases, and 7 bases lay in between. This CDR3 is 13 amino acids long. CDR3 amino acids: CASSWGVNTEAFF. The CDR3 DNA is TGTGCCAGCAGCTGGGGAGTGAACACTGAAGCTTTCTTT.

The V and J genes are TRBV4-1 and TRBJ2-2; TRBD2 matches at 8 bases. Germline-derived CDR1 and CDR2 are MGHRA and YSYEKL. V trimming: 0 bases; J trimming: 6 bases; junction bases outside the gene matches: 9. The CDR3 spans 17 residues. The CDR3, as DNA: TGCGCCAGCAGCCAAGATATCGGACTAGCAAGGCCCGGGGAGCTGTTTTTT. This sequence encodes CASSQDIGLARPGELFF.

This chain links TRBV7-9 with TRBJ2-3; a weak D match, TRBD2 (6 bases). CDR3 length: 14 residues. Germline-derived CDR1 and CDR2 are SEHNR and FQNEAQ (reference sequence). The V and J ends lost 3 bases and 3 bases respectively, with 10 bases between them. The CDR3 coding sequence is TGTGCCAGCAGCTTCCGGGGGTGGACAGATACGCAGTATTTT. Residues: CASSFRGWTDTQYF.

The chain couples TRBV11-3 to TRBJ2-4; no clear D. The germline V gene has CDR1 SGHNT and CDR2 YENEEA. V lost 4 bases, J lost 0 bases, and 7 bases lay in between. The CDR3 is 14 residues long. The CDR3 here is CASSSVLAKNIQYF. In DNA form, the CDR3 reads TGTGCCAGCAGCTCGGTTCTAGCCAAAAACATTCAGTACTTC. Full variable domain (remainder filled in from reference TRBV11-3 and TRBJ2-4): EAGVVQSPRYKIIEKKQPVAFWCNPISGHNTLYWYLQNLGQGPELLIRYENEEAVDDSQLPKDRFSAERLKGVDSTLKIQPAELGDSAVYLCASSSVLAKNIQYFGAGTRLSVL.

V and J are TRBV7-9 and TRBJ1-2; no clear D. Germline values: CDR1 SEHNR, CDR2 FQNEAQ (reference sequence). CDR3 length: 13 residues. The V end lost 5 bases, the J end lost 8 bases, and 15 bases lay between the germline ends. For the CDR3, the DNA is TGTGCCAGCAGCCTCCTAAATAGCGGAGGCTACACCTTC. Translating gives CASSLLNSGGYTF.